This T cell receptor beta chain was retrieved from a study of cytomegalovirus exposure and HLA in healthy donors. General study findings and limits: Earlier analysis looked at TCR beta V segments, and most were productive about 87% or about 30% of the time.

PCR involved 60 Vbeta and 13 Jbeta primers. Only in-frame clones appear in the TCRdb table, and some are missing; sequencing was by immunoSEQ multiplex PCR. The table has roughly 180,000 clones, 75% to 85% seen once. The CDR3 sequence is 13 residues long. Germline V gives CDR1 SGHDT, CDR2 YYEEEE. J lost 1 base, V lost 7 bases, and 5 bases had no gene match. For this clone: Its antigen is still unknown.

V and J are TRBV5-6 and TRBJ2-7; TRBD2 matches 7 bases. Sequences were obtained from PBMCs. The receptor's source is a female donor in good health and CMV-seronegative. In DNA, the CDR3 is TGTGCCAGCTCGAAGCGGGATTCCTACGAGCAGTACTTC. Translating gives CASSKRDSYEQYF.